The 23 T cell receptor beta chains in this list originate from one sample, sequenced in a study of identical twins. One entry per CDR3 protein results from TCRdb running MiXCR on the 5' RACE reads. The profile shows hundreds of thousands of distinct CDR3 sequences, 18% of them singletons. These data also featured in a second study, about T cells expressing NK-cell markers.

Sequenced material: PBMCs. The receptors shown here come from a woman aged 18 to 35 in good health.

This clonotype was detected a few times. The chain carries TRBV20-1 and TRBJ2-1; no reliable D call. The CDR3 is 12 amino acids. The V end lost 1 base, the J end lost 6 bases, and 7 bases lay between the germline ends. Germline V gene lookup returns CDR1 DFQATT and CDR2 SNEGSKA (reference sequence). The CDR3 DNA sequence: TGCAGTGCTAGAGGCCCCCCCAATGAGCAGTTCTTC. Its translation: CSARGPPNEQFF.

The chain has TRBV7-2 and TRBJ2-7; possible D gene TRBD2, 5 bases. Germline CDR1 reads SGHTA; CDR2 reads FQGNSA. The V and J ends lost 8 bases and 6 bases respectively, with 14 bases between them. The CDR3 has 12 amino acids. The CDR3 loop is CASGSNGREQYF. The CDR3, as DNA: TGTGCCAGCGGGAGCAATGGACGCGAGCAGTACTTC.

This sequence joins TRBV7-9 and TRBJ2-7, with TRBD1 as a possible D gene (5 bases). Per germline, CDR1 SEHNR and CDR2 FQNEAQ (reference sequence). The CDR3 is 14 amino acids. V lost 3 bases and J 1 base, leaving 10 bases between the germline ends. The CDR3 loop reads CASSLGQRSYEQYF. CDR3 nucleotide sequence: TGTGCCAGCAGCTTGGGGCAGCGTTCCTACGAGCAGTACTTC.

The rearrangement uses TRBV20-1 and TRBJ2-4; D may correspond to TRBD1 or TRBD2 (6 bases each). Per germline, CDR1 DFQATT and CDR2 SNEGSKA (reference sequence). This CDR3 has 17 amino acids. Trimming left V 0 bases short and J 2 bases short, with 17 bases between. CDR3 residues: CSAREDSWGATKNIQYF. CDR3 DNA sequence: TGCAGTGCTAGAGAGGACAGTTGGGGGGCGACCAAAAACATTCAGTACTTC.

In this sample, this clonotype turned up once. The chain combines TRBV6-5 with TRBJ2-5; 9 nucleotides match TRBD2. Germline V lookup: CDR1 MNHEY, CDR2 SVGAGI. This CDR3 spans 17 amino acids. With V trimmed by 2 bases and J by 7 bases, 14 bases remained unmatched. The CDR3 coding sequence is TGTGCCAGCAGTTACGGGGGAGGGGGACTAGCTAAAGGGACCCAGTACTTC. Protein: CASSYGGGGLAKGTQYF.

This sequence joins TRBV5-6 and TRBJ2-1; no clear D gene. This CDR3 has 14 amino acids. The germline V and J ends were trimmed by 4 bases and 6 bases, with 14 bases remaining between them. CDR1 is SGHDT, CDR2 YYEEEE, per germline. The CDR3: CASSHLGPGNEQFF. DNA of the CDR3: TGTGCCAGCAGCCATCTTGGACCGGGCAATGAGCAGTTCTTC.

There are a few counts of this clonotype. The J gene is TRBJ2-3, the V gene TRBV12-3 or TRBV12-4; D possibly corresponds to TRBD2 (5 bases). CDR3 length equals 16 residues. The V end lost 5 bases, the J end lost 3 bases, and 18 bases lay between the germline ends. The CDR3 loop reads CASSIPGILGTDTQYF. In DNA form, the CDR3 reads TGTGCCAGCAGTATACCGGGGATCCTAGGGACAGATACGCAGTATTTT.

This clonotype appeared many times. V is TRBV12-3 or TRBV12-4 and J is TRBJ2-2, with D unclear. The CDR3 is 14 amino acids. Deletions cut 6 bases from V and 6 bases from J, with 14 bases between. The CDR3 bases are TGTGCCAGCAGCCTACAACTTAGTGCCGGGGAGCTGTTTTTT. It encodes CASSLQLSAGELFF.

This clonotype was counted a few times. The chain has TRBV9 and TRBJ2-7; 9 nucleotides line up with TRBD1. The CDR3 is made up of 15 amino acids. Trimming removed 2 bases from V and 3 bases from J; junction bases left unmatched: 6. Germline V gene sequence: CDR1 SGDLS, CDR2 YYNGEE. CDR3 bases: TGTGCCAGCAGCGTGGGGACAGGGCCCGGCTACGAGCAGTACTTC. Translation: CASSVGTGPGYEQYF.

The chain joins TRBV20-1 to TRBJ2-7, with D perhaps matching TRBD2 (6 bases). Trimming removed 5 bases at V and 2 bases at J, with 16 bases between. Germline assignment: CDR1 DFQATT and CDR2 SNEGSKA (reference sequence). CDR3 length equals 14 residues. The CDR3 DNA reads as TGCAGTGCTCTTTCCGGGACTTTCACCTACGAGCAGTACTTC. This codes for CSALSGTFTYEQYF.

The J gene is TRBJ1-1, the V gene TRBV4-1, with no clear D. The ends were cut back, 7 bases at V and 0 bases at J, with 15 bases in the middle. Looked up from germline, CDR1 is MGHRA and CDR2 is YSYEKL. This CDR3 contains 15 residues. The CDR3 bases are TGCGCCAGCACCACATTTACTACACTGAACACTGAAGCTTTCTTT. This gives the protein CASTTFTTLNTEAFF.

The chain joins TRBV5-1 to TRBJ2-3, with D possibly being TRBD1 or TRBD2 (5 bases each). In germline, CDR1 is SGHRS, CDR2 YFSETQ. Trimming shortened V by 6 bases and J by 6 bases, and 11 bases separated the two germline ends. The CDR3 is made up of 12 amino acids. The CDR3 loop reads CASKVGTDTQYF. In DNA, the CDR3 is TGCGCCAGCAAGGTGGGGACCGATACGCAGTATTTT.

This clonotype was detected ten times or more. This CDR3 is CASSLLTLGHNYNEQFF. CDR3 coding DNA: TGTGCCAGCAGCCTTTTAACCTTAGGGCACAATTACAATGAGCAGTTCTTC. V usage is TRBV12-3 or TRBV12-4 and J usage is TRBJ2-1; D not resolved. With 6 bases removed from V and 4 bases from J, the gap between germline ends came to 22 bases. This CDR3 is built from 17 residues.

This clonotype turned up a few times. The V call is TRBV7-2, the J call TRBJ2-3; D unclear. CDR1 and CDR2 (germline): SGHTA, FQGNSA. The V gene lost 1 base and the J gene lost 2 bases, with 10 bases spanning the gap. The CDR3 loop spans 15 amino acids. In DNA, the CDR3 is TGTGCCAGCAGCTTAGGTGTGGGGTACACAGATACGCAGTATTTT. Translation gives CASSLGVGYTDTQYF.

This clonotype has at least ten counts. The V and J genes are TRBV7-2 and TRBJ2-2; D is possibly TRBD1 (5 bases). V was clipped by 3 bases and J by 8 bases, with 13 bases between them. The CDR3 loop spans 14 amino acids. The germline gives CDR1 SGHTA, CDR2 FQGNSA. The DNA of the CDR3 is TGTGCCAGCAGCTTCGGCAGGGTCACTGGGGAGCTGTTTTTT. It encodes CASSFGRVTGELFF.

The V gene is TRBV12-3 or TRBV12-4, the J gene TRBJ2-1, with D maybe TRBD2 (8 bases). The V and J ends lost 4 bases and 10 bases respectively, with 20 bases between them. The CDR3 covers 15 residues. CDR3 bases: TGTGCCAGCAGTTCTAGCGGGCAGGGGGGAAGGGAGCAGTTCTTC. Translated, it gives CASSSSGQGGREQFF.

This clonotype was recorded at least ten times. The chain combines TRBV5-1 with TRBJ2-1; D perhaps matches TRBD2 (5 bases). Germline V lookup: CDR1 SGHRS, CDR2 YFSETQ. V was trimmed by 5 bases and J by 8 bases, leaving 23 bases between them. CDR3 length: 16 amino acids. CDR3 residues: CASSSSAGFYPDEQFF. DNA for the CDR3: TGCGCCAGCAGTTCCTCGGCGGGCTTCTACCCAGATGAGCAGTTCTTC. Based on the CDR3 plus reference TRBV5-1 and TRBJ2-1, the full variable domain is KAGVTQTPRYLIKTRGQQVTLSCSPISGHRSVSWYQQTPGQGLQFLFEYFSETQRNKGNFPGRFSGRQFSNSRSEMNVSTLELGDSALYLCASSSSAGFYPDEQFFGPGTRLTVL.

In its sample, this clonotype was seen a few times. The chain joins TRBV10-3 to TRBJ2-3; 7 positions match TRBD1. Trimming cost V 4 bases and J 1 base; bases outside gene matches: 5. Germline V gene lookup returns CDR1 ENHRY and CDR2 SYGVKD. This CDR3 has 15 residues. This CDR3 reads CAISAAGGGTDTQYF. In nucleotides, the CDR3 is TGTGCCATCAGTGCGGCAGGGGGAGGCACAGATACGCAGTATTTT.

This clonotype was counted between two and nine times. This sequence joins TRBV7-2 and TRBJ2-5, with a possible D match to TRBD2 (6 bases). The CDR3 is made up of 13 amino acids. Trimming took off 3 bases at V and 5 bases at J, with 10 bases between the two ends. CDR1 SGHTA and CDR2 FQGNSA come from the germline V gene. CDR3 bases: TGTGCCAGCAGCTTCTATGGAGGGGAGACCCAGTACTTC. The encoded protein is CASSFYGGETQYF.

This clonotype was counted a few times. The chain employs TRBV7-3 and TRBJ2-5; TRBD2 might be the D (6 bases). CDR1 and CDR2 from the germline V gene are SGHTA and FQGTGA. Trimming pared 5 bases from V and 5 bases from J, leaving 21 bases between. The CDR3 totals 16 residues. CDR3 sequence reads: CASSLTTSLGSETQYF. CDR3 sequence (DNA): TGTGCCAGCAGCCTTACGACTAGTTTGGGGAGCGAGACCCAGTACTTC.

The J gene is TRBJ1-2, the V gene TRBV20-1; D gene unclear. CDR3 length: 17 amino acids. Germline V gene data show CDR1 as DFQATT and CDR2 as SNEGSKA (reference sequence). Trimming stripped 2 bases from V and 0 bases from J, with 19 bases between. As DNA, the CDR3 is TGCAGTGCTAGATCATTCCGGACTGGCGGGACTAACTATGGCTACACCTTC. Translating gives CSARSFRTGGTNYGYTF.

The chain has TRBV7-2 and TRBJ2-5; D remains unclear. V lost 5 bases and J lost 2, with 6 bases in between. Per the germline V gene, CDR1 is SGHTA and CDR2 is FQGNSA. This CDR3 contains 12 residues. The CDR3 loop reads CASSAFQETQYF. The CDR3 nucleotides read TGTGCCAGCAGCGCCTTTCAAGAGACCCAGTACTTC.

CDR3 region: CASSAGTILNYGYTF. The CDR3 DNA reads TGCGCCAGCAGCGCCGGGACAATTCTCAACTATGGCTACACCTTC. This chain joins TRBV5-1 and TRBJ1-2; D is perhaps TRBD1 (6 bases). V was cut by 4 bases and J by 2 bases, with 15 bases left in between. The CDR3 is made up of 15 amino acids. Germline V gene data show CDR1 as SGHRS and CDR2 as YFSETQ.